The entry below gives a single TCR beta chain sequence along with its context. Its antigen is currently unknown. These data come from a study of OX40 agonist ivuxolimab in advanced cancers. Study details: Two patients with cutaneous melanoma and one with hepatocellular carcinoma, three in total, showed partial responses.

Germline V lookup: CDR1 MNHEY, CDR2 SVGAGI. CDR3 length equals 15 residues. V gave up 0 bases and J gave up 5 bases, with 13 bases separating them. Data came from immunoSEQ multiplex PCR; TCRdb stores just in-frame clones and leaves some out. The table has 80,000 or so clones, around 87% seen once. Study observations and caveats: On average, CD8+ T cells had more expanded clones than CD4+. The study observed clonal expansion of CD4+ and CD8+ blood T cells by week 6 at 0.1 to 3.0 mg/kg.

Peripheral blood came from all dose cohorts at three timepoints. The sequence came from an adult with an advanced solid tumor such as melanoma, head and neck, liver or kidney cancer. The sample in question was CD4+ or CD8+ T cells sorted from blood, obtained in a trial of the OX40 agonist ivuxolimab. The J gene is TRBJ2-5, the V gene TRBV6-5; D is unclear. CDR3 in amino acids: CASSYSIRRPETQYF. The CDR3 nucleotides are TGTGCCAGCAGTTACTCGATACGCCGACCGGAGACCCAGTACTTC.